Listed below are T cell receptor beta chains from one sample, sequenced in a study of T-cell reconstitution after alpha-beta-depleted transplantation in children. TCRdb ran MiXCR on the PCR reads and lists one entry per CDR3 protein. The table shows around 700,000 distinct CDR3 sequences, with around 14% occurring only once. The specimen comprised PBMCs, sampled before TCRalphabeta/CD19-depleted stem cell transplant. These receptors originate from a girl aged 2-15 years with congenital amegakaryocytic thrombocytopenia, due to receive a stem cell transplant. Both conserved end residues are part of each CDR3. Each record gives: J gene, D gene, clone size, V gene, CDR3 protein, CDR3 DNA. The D gene is left open where the match is weak. Some rows mark clone size as missing; the rest say once, few, many or name a class of expanded clone.

TRBJ2-5	NA	NA	TRBV3-1	CASSHLVDRTNPQETQYF	TGTGCCAGCAGCCATTTAGTCGACCGGACGAACCCTCAAGAGACCCAGTACTTC
TRBJ2-7	TRBD1	NA	TRBV30	CAWGKRQGASEQYF	TGTGCCTGGGGAAAACGACAGGGGGCTTCCGAGCAGTACTTC
TRBJ2-1	TRBD2	NA	TRBV29-1	CSVGGDFPSYNEQFF	TGCAGCGTGGGGGGGGACTTTCCCTCCTACAATGAGCAGTTCTTC
TRBJ1-1	NA	many	TRBV12-3/TRBV12-4	CASIPDGGTEAFF	TGTGCCAGCATCCCCGACGGGGGAACTGAAGCTTTCTTT
TRBJ1-5	NA	many	TRBV19	CASSRYPDSGQPQHF	TGTGCCAGTAGTCGTTACCCGGACTCAGGGCAGCCCCAGCATTTT
TRBJ2-1	TRBD2	few	TRBV18	CASESTSANEQFF	TGTGCCAGCGAGTCGACTAGCGCTAATGAGCAGTTCTTC
TRBJ1-5	NA	NA	TRBV4-1	CASSRDPNQPQHF	TGCGCCAGCTCACGAGACCCCAATCAGCCCCAGCATTTT
TRBJ1-1	NA	many	TRBV2	CASSPQQGSEAFF	TGTGCCAGCAGTCCACAACAGGGCTCTGAAGCTTTCTTT
TRBJ2-3	NA	many	TRBV7-2	CASSRGGEDTQYF	TGTGCCAGCAGCCGCGGTGGGGAGGATACGCAGTATTTT
TRBJ2-3	TRBD2	few	TRBV5-1	CASTLTSGSSKYF	TGCGCCAGCACCCTTACTAGCGGGAGTTCGAAGTATTTT
TRBJ1-5	TRBD1	NA	TRBV7-6	CASSLSPGQGGQPQHF	TGTGCCAGCAGCTTATCGCCCGGACAGGGTGGGCAGCCCCAGCATTTT
TRBJ2-7	TRBD2	many	TRBV20-1	CSASFDGLANNLYEQYF	TGCAGTGCTAGCTTTGACGGACTAGCGAATAATCTCTACGAGCAGTACTTC
TRBJ1-1	NA	few	TRBV29-1	CSVGPEVNTEAFF	TGCAGCGTGGGACCGGAAGTGAACACTGAAGCTTTCTTT
TRBJ1-1	NA	NA	TRBV18	CASSPLRVKDTEAFF	TGTGCCAGCTCACCACTCCGGGTTAAAGACACTGAAGCTTTCTTT
TRBJ1-1	NA	many	TRBV18	CASSQGRETEAFF	TGTGCCAGCTCACAGGGAAGGGAGACTGAAGCTTTCTTT
TRBJ2-1	NA	many	TRBV20-1	CSARKFPGLGNEQFF	TGCAGTGCTAGGAAATTTCCGGGGTTGGGGAATGAGCAGTTCTTC
TRBJ1-5	NA	NA	TRBV4-1	CASSQAPIPPNQPQHF	TGCGCCAGCAGCCAAGCTCCCATCCCGCCGAATCAGCCCCAGCATTTT
TRBJ2-7	NA	many	TRBV20-1	CSAMRLVGGPSYEQYF	TGCAGTGCTATGCGTCTAGTGGGGGGACCATCCTACGAGCAGTACTTC
TRBJ2-1	NA	many	TRBV5-1	CASANQINMMTNEQFF	TGCGCCAGCGCCAATCAAATCAATATGATGACAAATGAGCAGTTCTTC
TRBJ2-2	NA	NA	TRBV7-9	CASMDSNTGELFF	TGTGCCAGCATGGACTCGAACACCGGGGAGCTGTTTTTT
TRBJ2-7	NA	NA	TRBV3-1	CASSRTTIHEQYF	TGTGCCAGCAGTCGGACCACAATCCACGAGCAGTACTTC
TRBJ2-3	NA	many	TRBV20-1	CSASIRTAGDTQYF	TGCAGTGCGAGCATCAGAACGGCGGGGGATACGCAGTATTTT
TRBJ1-4	NA	NA	TRBV7-6	CASSSQAGATNEKLFF	TGTGCCAGCAGCTCACAGGCGGGGGCGACTAATGAAAAACTGTTTTTT
TRBJ1-1	NA	few	TRBV6-2/TRBV6-3	CASSQVRRTEAFF	TGTGCCAGCAGTCAAGTTCGGAGAACTGAAGCTTTCTTT
TRBJ2-7	TRBD2	NA	TRBV14	CASSHLRSGNYEQYF	TGTGCCAGCAGCCATCTCAGGAGCGGGAACTACGAGCAGTACTTC
TRBJ1-3	NA	NA	TRBV6-1	CASSLRTAGNTIYF	TGTGCCAGCAGTCTCCGGACGGCTGGAAACACCATATATTTT
TRBJ1-5	NA	NA	TRBV12-3/TRBV12-4	CAAGGGQPQHF	TGTGCCGCGGGAGGAGGTCAGCCCCAGCATTTT
TRBJ2-3	TRBD2	few	TRBV3-1	CASSRTSGRAWTDTQYF	TGTGCCAGCAGCAGAACTAGCGGGAGGGCCTGGACAGATACGCAGTATTTT
TRBJ2-3	NA	many	TRBV7-6	CASSPVVGGIYDTQYF	TGTGCCAGCAGCCCCGTGGTGGGCGGGATTTATGATACGCAGTATTTT
TRBJ2-1	NA	many	TRBV5-5	CASSWGTGNEQFF	TGTGCCAGCAGCTGGGGGACTGGCAATGAGCAGTTCTTC
TRBJ2-6	NA	many	TRBV28	CASSLRLSSGANVLTF	TGTGCCAGCAGTTTAAGGCTCAGCTCTGGGGCCAACGTCCTGACTTTC
TRBJ1-1	NA	many	TRBV12-3/TRBV12-4	CASSLLANTEAFF	TGTGCCAGCAGTTTACTAGCTAACACTGAAGCTTTCTTT
TRBJ1-1	NA	many	TRBV7-9	CASSLGYRDTNRAFF	TGTGCCAGCAGCTTAGGGTACAGGGACACCAACCGGGCTTTCTTT
TRBJ2-7	NA	many	TRBV21-1	CASSKVDFPHQGGSWDEQYF	TGTGCCAGCAGCAAAGTAGACTTTCCCCACCAGGGCGGGAGTTGGGACGAGCAGTACTTC
TRBJ2-3	NA	few	TRBV5-5	CASTDAADTQYF	TGTGCCAGTACCGATGCCGCAGATACGCAGTATTTT
TRBJ1-5	TRBD1	many	TRBV5-1	CASSPTGGRNQPQHF	TGCGCCAGCAGCCCGACAGGGGGCCGGAATCAGCCCCAGCATTTT
TRBJ2-1	NA	NA	TRBV20-1	CSAQGWESSYNEQFF	TGCAGTGCCCAGGGGTGGGAGAGCTCCTACAATGAGCAGTTCTTC